The present entry profiles one T cell receptor beta chain with its context. What it binds is unknown. This record belongs to a study of CD8+CD57+ T cells in acquired aplastic anemia. Study-level background: The mean DNA yield obtained from sorted CD4+ and CD8+ cells came to approximately 3 ug. General observations from the study: Patients and controls were found to share twenty-nine CD8+ CDR3 sequences.

Both TCR beta VDJ combination and CDR3 sequence profiling were carried out. Genomic DNA was the template for this profiling. From the reads, TCRdb called clonotypes with MiXCR, one entry per CDR3 protein. The data show around 200,000 distinct CDR3 sequences, 40% to 55% seen once. Per the germline V gene, CDR1 is LNHNV and CDR2 is YYDKDF (reference sequence). The junction had 4 bases not matched to a gene; V was cut back by 6 bases and J by 8 bases. The CDR3 has 13 residues. For sequencing, patients were chosen who had shown expansion of CD8+CD57+ cells by flow cytometry. A severe acquired aplastic anemia diagnosis applied to all patients. There was no therapy given to any patient before the blood sampling took place.

The origin of this receptor is a human donor with aplastic anemia. The chain is built from TRBV15 and TRBJ2-7; TRBD2 matches at 13 bases. The specimen sequenced was sorted CD4+, CD8+, or CD8+CD57+ T cells (not recorded which) from PBMCs. The DNA of the CDR3 is TGTGCCACCAGGAGACTAGCGGGAGGACAGCAGTACTTC. It is translated as CATRRLAGGQQYF.